A single sample is the source of the 14 T cell receptor beta chains below, sequenced in a study of vaccination and CD4 T cells after COVID-19 (dated by TCRdb to about 2022). The treatment or condition label, read with the paper, signifies: roughly ten-day PBMC culture with coronavirus spike peptide pools or control peptides (ViraFEST assay). CD4+ T cells from unexposed donors were collected before the COVID-19 pandemic (2011-2018). No antigen has been assigned to these receptors. The library was prepared using PCR. Sequencing was performed on an Illumina iSeq 100. DNA from cultured CD4+ T cells was subjected to TCR sequencing with the Oncomine TCR Beta short-read assay at the Johns Hopkins FTIC core. TCRdb trimmed the raw reads at Q25, called clones with MiXCR and kept productive beta chains. Merged by CDR3 protein, the rows form single entries marked with the most common genes and DNA. The table for this sample lists several thousand distinct CDR3 sequences; 30% to 40% of them were counted only once. The ten largest clones add up to 20% of the sample.

Source material: CD4+ T cells from blood, cultured in vitro. The receptor source for this set is a human donor in good health.

V usage is TRBV11-2 and J usage is TRBJ1-1, with no clear D. V lost 4 bases and J 1 base, leaving 19 bases between the germline ends. In germline, CDR1 is SGHAT, CDR2 FQNNGV. The CDR3 contains 17 residues. In nucleotides, the CDR3 is TGTGCCAGCAGCTCCCCCGGTTGGCGGAGTGGGAACACTGAAGCTTTCTTT. Its translation is CASSSPGWRSGNTEAFF.

This clonotype was counted a few times. The chain uses TRBV15 and TRBJ1-2; the D gene is possibly TRBD1 (5 bases). The CDR3 extends over 18 amino acids. The germline gives CDR1 LNHNV, CDR2 YYDKDF (reference sequence). Trimming removed 0 bases from V and 0 bases from J, with 17 bases in between. The CDR3 DNA is TGTGCCACCAGCAGAGAACACACTGGGACGGTAACTAACTATGGCTACACCTTC. Its translation: CATSREHTGTVTNYGYTF.

The DNA of the CDR3 is TGTGCCAGCAGCTCCGTAGGCCAAAGATATCCCACAGATACGCAGTATTTT. Translated, it gives CASSSVGQRYPTDTQYF. This chain connects TRBV6-2 or TRBV6-3 to TRBJ2-3; D is undetermined. Trimming left V 6 bases short and J 2 bases short, with 21 bases between. In germline, CDR1 is MNHEY, CDR2 SVGEGT. The CDR3 runs 17 residues.

This clonotype is termed medium-sized (0.01 to 0.1%). This rearrangement joins TRBV28 to TRBJ1-5; D not certain. The CDR3 totals 13 residues. Per germline, CDR1 MDHEN and CDR2 SYDVKM. Trimming removed 3 bases at V and 0 bases at J, with 3 bases between. This chain's CDR3 is CASSLSSNQPQHF. The CDR3 coding sequence is TGTGCCAGCAGTTTGAGTAGCAATCAGCCCCAGCATTTT.

This clonotype was found a few times. The gene calls are TRBV27 and TRBJ1-1; no clear D. The CDR3 length is 14 residues. The V end lost 5 bases, the J end lost 1 base, and 11 bases lay between the germline ends. CDR1 is MNHEY and CDR2 is SMNVEV in the germline V gene (reference sequence). This chain's CDR3 is CASSPSGGNTEAFF. Written as DNA, the CDR3 is TGTGCCAGCAGTCCAAGTGGCGGGAACACTGAAGCTTTCTTT.

The rearrangement links TRBV27 to TRBJ1-1, with D possibly matching TRBD1 (5 bases). The CDR3 covers 12 residues. Trimming removed 3 bases from V and 7 bases from J, with 9 bases in between. In germline, CDR1 is MNHEY, CDR2 SMNVEV (reference sequence). CDR3 bases: TGTGCCAGCAGTTTTTTAACAGGTGAAGCTTTCTTT. This encodes CASSFLTGEAFF.

This clonotype was detected only a few times. The chain joins TRBV29-1 to TRBJ2-7; 8 bases are a match to TRBD1. Germline lookup yields CDR1 SQVTM and CDR2 ANQGSEA. The CDR3 totals 11 residues. J lost 6 bases, V lost 6 bases, and 4 bases had no gene match. The CDR3, as DNA: TGCAGCGTCCGGACAGGGCCCGAGCAGTACTTC. Translating gives CSVRTGPEQYF.

This sequence joins TRBV12-3 or TRBV12-4 and TRBJ1-2; no reliable D call. This CDR3 has 14 amino acids. V was clipped by 2 bases and J by 4 bases, with 11 bases between them. The CDR3 region has the DNA TGTGCCAGCAGTTTAAGCAGGATGAGCTATGGCTACACCTTC. As protein: CASSLSRMSYGYTF.

This clonotype was seen once. The gene calls are TRBV28 and TRBJ1-2; TRBD1 might be the D (5 bases). This CDR3 comprises 17 residues. With 5 bases removed from V and 5 bases from J, the gap between germline ends came to 24 bases. Germline CDR1 and CDR2: MDHEN and SYDVKM. In nucleotides, the CDR3 is TGTGCCAGCAGTCCCCTGGACCCCCGGGGGGTGAAGTATGGCTACACCTTC. Its protein product is CASSPLDPRGVKYGYTF.

V usage is TRBV20-1 and J usage is TRBJ2-6; D remains ambiguous. Trimming removed 0 bases from V and 0 bases from J, with 18 bases in between. The CDR3 is made up of 19 amino acids. Germline lookup yields CDR1 DFQATT and CDR2 SNEGSKA (reference sequence). This CDR3 is CSARDSSRAIFSGANVLTF. The CDR3 nucleotides read TGCAGTGCTAGAGATTCAAGCAGAGCTATCTTCTCTGGGGCCAACGTCCTGACTTTC.

There are a few counts of this clonotype. This sequence joins TRBV6-2 or TRBV6-3 and TRBJ1-5; D remains unclear. The germline gives CDR1 MNHEY, CDR2 SVGEGT. V was cut by 0 bases and J by 6 bases, with 6 bases left in between. The CDR3 runs 13 residues. The chain's CDR3 is CASSYSWGQPQHF. Here the CDR3 DNA reads TGTGCCAGCAGTTACTCCTGGGGTCAGCCCCAGCATTTT.

This clonotype appeared a few times. The J gene is TRBJ2-5, the V gene TRBV7-7; 11 bases agree with TRBD1. CDR3 length: 15 amino acids. Trimming took 5 bases from V and 1 from J; bases not matched to a gene: 3. Germline V lookup: CDR1 SSHAT, CDR2 FNYEAQ (reference sequence). In DNA, the CDR3 is TGTGCCAGCAGCACCGGGACAGGGGGCCAAGAGACCCAGTACTTC. It is translated as CASSTGTGGQETQYF.

This clonotype was recorded once. The gene calls are TRBV27 and TRBJ2-3; 7 nucleotides align to TRBD2. The CDR3 consists of 13 residues. V shed 3 bases, J shed 8 bases, and the junction held 5 bases outside the gene matches. Germline lookup yields CDR1 MNHEY and CDR2 SMNVEV (reference sequence). CDR3 protein: CASSLGGLGTQYF. The CDR3 bases are TGTGCCAGCAGTTTGGGGGGGTTGGGTACGCAGTATTTT.

The chain employs TRBV6-2 or TRBV6-3 and TRBJ1-1; TRBD1 agrees at 9 bases. The CDR3 is 16 amino acids. V was pared by 4 bases and J by 3 bases, with 9 bases of the junction left unmatched. CDR1 is MNHEY, CDR2 SVGEGT, per germline. Here the CDR3 DNA reads TGTGCCAGCAGTTCAAACAGGGGGCCGGGCGACACTGAAGCTTTCTTT. It codes for CASSSNRGPGDTEAFF.